Each of the 24 T cell receptor beta chains below was sequenced from the same sample in a study of T cell responses to AZD1222 COVID-19 vaccine. The protocol was immunoSEQ multiplex PCR, while the TCRdb copy is restricted to in-frame clones and leaves out a portion. Of some 100,000 clones listed, roughly 87% are singletons. The specimen was peripheral blood, collected on day 0 of AZD1222 vaccination. Receptors originate from an adult in good health.

The genes are TRBV11-2 and TRBJ2-3; possible D gene TRBD2, 6 bases. CDR3 size: 19 residues. Trimming took 5 bases from V and 0 from J, leaving 24 bases between them. Germline lookup yields CDR1 SGHAT and CDR2 FQNNGV. The CDR3 DNA follows: TGTGCCAGCAGCCTGATGGTGCGGGGCCTAAGTGTGAGCACAGATACGCAGTATTTT. It encodes CASSLMVRGLSVSTDTQYF.

The chain's CDR3 is CASSYQVRANTEAFF. The DNA of the CDR3 is TGTGCCAGCAGTTACCAGGTCCGAGCGAACACTGAAGCTTTCTTT. The rearrangement joins TRBV6-5 to TRBJ1-1; D is undetermined. With 2 bases removed from V and 1 base from J, the gap between germline ends came to 11 bases. CDR1 is MNHEY, CDR2 SVGAGI, per germline. The CDR3 spans 15 residues.

J is TRBJ1-4 and V is TRBV11-2, with 8 nucleotides matching TRBD1. The CDR3 is 16 residues long. J gave up 5 bases and V 3 bases, and 8 bases lay outside the gene matches. Per germline, CDR1 SGHAT and CDR2 FQNNGV. CDR3 coding DNA: TGTGCCAGCAGCTTGGGCGGACAGGGTGGAAATGAAAAACTGTTTTTT. It translates to CASSLGGQGGNEKLFF. Variable domain in full (rest from reference TRBV11-2 and TRBJ1-4): EAGVAQSPRYKIIEKRQSVAFWCNPISGHATLYWYQQILGQGPKLLIQFQNNGVVDDSQLPKDRFSAERLKGVDSTLKIQPAKLEDSAVYLCASSLGGQGGNEKLFFGSGTQLSVL.

The chain uses TRBV6-5 and TRBJ1-3, with D perhaps TRBD1 (5 bases). This CDR3 region has 14 residues. The germline V gene encodes CDR1 MNHEY and CDR2 SVGAGI. The V and J ends lost 6 bases and 0 bases respectively, with 9 bases between them. The CDR3 spells CASSDSHSGNTIYF. In DNA form, the CDR3 reads TGTGCCAGCAGCGACAGCCACTCTGGAAACACCATATATTTT.

A single count supports this clone. The V gene is TRBV3-1 (or the pseudogene TRBV3-2), the J gene TRBJ2-3; 9 bases agree with TRBD1. After removal of 1 base from V and 4 bases from J, the junction contained 9 bases not matched to a gene. The CDR3 runs 17 residues. Germline assignment: CDR1 LGHDT and CDR2 YNNKEL (reference sequence). CDR3 sequence: CASSQVGGQGIPDTQYF. CDR3 DNA: TGTGCCAGCAGCCAAGTCGGGGGACAGGGTATCCCAGATACGCAGTATTTT.

This chain links TRBV2 with TRBJ1-4, with TRBD1 matching 9 bases. Trimming at V came to 4 bases and at J to 8 bases, leaving 8 bases not matched to a gene. The V gene's germline CDR1 is SNHLY and CDR2 FYNNEI. CDR3 length equals 15 residues. DNA for the CDR3: TGTGCCAGCAGTGTACCGGGACAGGGACGGGAAAAACTGTTTTTT. It encodes CASSVPGQGREKLFF.

This clone was recorded once. The chain recombines TRBV7-9 with TRBJ2-3; 10 bases line up with TRBD2. This CDR3 is 18 amino acids long. Germline V gene lookup returns CDR1 SEHNR and CDR2 FQNEAQ (reference sequence). Trimming removed 5 bases from V and 6 bases from J; junction bases left unmatched: 17. The DNA for the CDR3 is TGTGCCAGCAGCACGTCCCGGTTAGCGGGAGGTGCAATTGATACGCAGTATTTT. Its protein product is CASSTSRLAGGAIDTQYF.

The rearrangement links TRBV5-6 to TRBJ2-3, with a tentative D call TRBD2 (6 bases). This CDR3 has 15 amino acids. V lost 4 bases and J lost 4, with 16 bases in between. Germline values: CDR1 SGHDT, CDR2 YYEEEE. DNA for the CDR3: TGTGCCAGCAGCCCCACCCTTAGCGGAGCAGATACGCAGTATTTT. It encodes CASSPTLSGADTQYF.

This clone appeared a single time. The gene calls are TRBV2 and TRBJ1-1, with a weak D call TRBD1 (6 bases). CDR1 and CDR2 (germline): SNHLY, FYNNEI. The CDR3 is 12 residues long. Between the trimmed V and J ends, which lost 5 bases and 4 bases, there was a span of 8 bases. The CDR3 region is CASSTGTTEAFF. The DNA of the CDR3 is TGTGCCAGCAGTACAGGGACCACTGAAGCTTTCTTT.

The gene calls are TRBV15 and TRBJ2-3; D perhaps matches TRBD2 (5 bases). CDR1 and CDR2 (germline): LNHNV, YYDKDF (reference sequence). The CDR3 runs to 14 residues. Trimming removed 0 bases from V and 5 bases from J, with 9 bases in between. The CDR3 loop reads CATSRDMAGDTQYF. The CDR3 nucleotides are TGTGCCACCAGCAGAGATATGGCGGGAGATACGCAGTATTTT.

The table lists this clone with a count of one. The CDR3 coding sequence is TGCGCCAGCAGCTTGGATCTACTAGCGGGAGGTGAGCAGTTCTTC. Amino acids: CASSLDLLAGGEQFF. This chain links TRBV5-1 with TRBJ2-1; 12 nucleotides match TRBD2. J lost 9 bases, V lost 0 bases, and 4 bases had no gene match. The CDR3 consists of 15 residues. Per the germline V gene, CDR1 is SGHRS and CDR2 is YFSETQ.

This chain connects TRBV10-1 to TRBJ1-5; D ambiguous. Trimming took off 0 bases at V and 7 bases at J, with 4 bases between the two ends. Per germline, CDR1 WNHNN and CDR2 SYGVQD (reference sequence). The CDR3 extends over 12 amino acids. In nucleotides, the CDR3 is TGCGCCAGCAGTGAGTCGGGACAGCCCCAGCATTTT. This codes for CASSESGQPQHF.

The gene calls are TRBV25-1 and TRBJ1-1; 8 nucleotides line up with TRBD1. Trimming at V came to 3 bases and at J to 6 bases, leaving 6 bases not matched to a gene. This CDR3 has 14 amino acids. CDR1 MGHDK and CDR2 SYGVNS come from the germline V gene. The CDR3 here is CASSDRQGIPEAFF. Written as DNA, the CDR3 is TGTGCCAGCAGTGATCGACAGGGGATCCCTGAAGCTTTCTTT.

The V call is TRBV2, the J call TRBJ1-4; unclear D gene. The V and J ends lost 8 bases and 7 bases respectively, with 17 bases between them. Germline CDR1 and CDR2: SNHLY and FYNNEI. The CDR3 sequence is 14 residues long. The CDR3 here is CASVWTQASEKLFF. DNA for the CDR3: TGTGCCAGCGTCTGGACTCAAGCCAGTGAAAAACTGTTTTTT.

This clone was counted once. This sequence joins TRBV3-1 (or the pseudogene TRBV3-2) and TRBJ1-3; D might be TRBD1 (5 bases). This CDR3 is 16 amino acids long. Germline V gene data show CDR1 as LGHDT and CDR2 as YNNKEL (reference sequence). Trimming left V 0 bases short and J 4 bases short, with 13 bases between. DNA of the CDR3: TGTGCCAGCAGCCAAGATAGATGGGGCGAGGGAAACACCATATATTTT. This encodes CASSQDRWGEGNTIYF.

The V and J genes are TRBV5-1 and TRBJ1-5, with TRBD1 identical over 9 bases. Looked up from germline, CDR1 is SGHRS and CDR2 is YFSETQ. V trimming: 2 bases; J trimming: 8 bases; junction bases outside the gene matches: 8. The CDR3 is made up of 15 amino acids. CDR3 sequence reads: CASSLQGADREPQHF. In nucleotides, the CDR3 is TGCGCCAGCAGCTTACAGGGGGCTGACCGGGAGCCCCAGCATTTT. Full variable domain (outside the CDR3, taken from reference TRBV5-1 and TRBJ1-5): KAGVTQTPRYLIKTRGQQVTLSCSPISGHRSVSWYQQTPGQGLQFLFEYFSETQRNKGNFPGRFSGRQFSNSRSEMNVSTLELGDSALYLCASSLQGADREPQHFGDGTRLSIL.

This clone appeared once. This chain links TRBV28 with TRBJ1-2, with a weak D call TRBD1 (5 bases). Trimming took 8 bases from V and 6 from J, leaving 19 bases between them. Germline V gene sequence: CDR1 MDHEN, CDR2 SYDVKM. The CDR3 is made up of 14 amino acids. The CDR3 DNA follows: TGTGCCAGCGGGTATTCAGGGTTTGGAGATGGCTACACCTTC. This gives the protein CASGYSGFGDGYTF.

V usage is TRBV18 and J usage is TRBJ1-1, with D possibly matching TRBD1 (5 bases). The CDR3 covers 15 residues. V gave up 3 bases and J gave up 1 base, with 12 bases separating them. Looked up from germline, CDR1 is KGHSH and CDR2 is LQKENI. This CDR3 reads CASSPYGAPNTEAFF. DNA of the CDR3: TGTGCCAGCTCACCTTACGGGGCACCGAACACTGAAGCTTTCTTT.

The J gene is TRBJ1-5, the V gene TRBV30; tentative D call: TRBD1 (5 bases). Germline lookup yields CDR1 GTSNPN and CDR2 SVGIG (reference sequence). Trimming cost V 0 bases and J 6 bases, with 9 bases left between them. This CDR3 has 13 amino acids. The CDR3 bases are TGTGCCTGGAGTGTTACGGGGACTCAGCCCCAGCATTTT. Protein sequence: CAWSVTGTQPQHF.

This rearrangement joins TRBV10-1 to TRBJ2-1, with TRBD2 matching over 13 bases. After removal of 2 bases from V and 9 bases from J, the junction contained 4 bases not matched to a gene. The germline gives CDR1 WNHNN, CDR2 SYGVQD (reference sequence). This CDR3 comprises 15 residues. CDR3: CASSEGTSGNFEQFF. CDR3 DNA sequence: TGCGCCAGCAGTGAGGGGACTAGCGGGAACTTTGAGCAGTTCTTC.

The chain recombines TRBV14 with TRBJ1-2; a possible D gene is TRBD1 (5 bases). Germline CDR1 SGHDN, CDR2 FVKESK. Between the trimmed V and J ends, which lost 4 bases and 8 bases, there was a span of 14 bases. CDR3 length: 13 residues. The CDR3 protein is CASSLRGDGGYTF. The DNA for the CDR3 is TGTGCCAGCAGCCTGCGGGGGGACGGGGGCTACACCTTC. Together with reference TRBV14 and TRBJ1-2, the CDR3 gives the full variable domain: EAGVTQFPSHSVIEKGQTVTLRCDPISGHDNLYWYRRVMGKEIKFLLHFVKESKQDESGMPNNRFLAERTGGTYSTLKVQPAELEDSGVYFCASSLRGDGGYTFGSGTRLTVV.

The chain carries TRBV12-5 and TRBJ2-3; 9 positions agree with TRBD2. CDR3 length equals 16 residues. J was trimmed by 5 bases and V by 4 bases; bases with no gene match: 10. Germline CDR1 is LGHNT and CDR2 is FRNRAP. The CDR3 is CASGSRGRAEKDTQYF. CDR3 in DNA: TGTGCTAGTGGTTCTCGCGGGAGGGCCGAAAAAGATACGCAGTATTTT.

The rearrangement uses TRBV5-1 and TRBJ2-1; no clear D. Germline V gene sequence: CDR1 SGHRS, CDR2 YFSETQ. The CDR3 has 13 amino acids. V gave up 4 bases and J gave up 10 bases, with 15 bases separating them. CDR3 residues: CASSRSGVNEQFF. As DNA, the CDR3 is TGCGCCAGCAGCAGATCGGGTGTGAACGAGCAGTTCTTC.

This chain connects TRBV5-1 to TRBJ2-6; 7 nucleotides line up with TRBD2. The CDR3 runs 18 residues. The V gene's germline CDR1 is SGHRS and CDR2 YFSETQ. V shed 1 base and J 2 bases; nucleotides not matched to a gene: 9. The CDR3 is CASSLSAGVGTGANVLTF. The CDR3 bases are TGCGCCAGCAGCTTGTCGGCGGGAGTCGGAACTGGGGCCAACGTCCTGACTTTC.